The clone carrying this TCR beta chain was seen many times. The antigen remains unidentified. With 4 bases clipped from V and 5 bases from J, the junction kept 12 bases outside the gene matches. There are 16 residues in the CDR3. CDR1 and CDR2 (germline): SGHRS, YFSETQ. Unique molecular identifiers featured in how the TCRbeta library was prepared. A single record per CDR3 protein comes from TCRdb applying MiXCR to the PCR reads. The sample records about 260,000 distinct CDR3 sequences, around 8% being singletons. The data were obtained in a study of T-cell reconstitution after alpha-beta-depleted transplantation in children. Study results and limitations: T-cell counts and diversity at one year following transplant were attributed mainly to newly produced T cells.

The sample was PBMCs, mostly from graft donor cells, taken 180 days after TCRalphabeta/CD19-depleted stem cell transplant. V gene TRBV5-1 combines with J gene TRBJ2-1, with 7 bases fitting TRBD2. This clonotype originated in a male patient between 5 and 17 years old who had a stem cell transplant for acute lymphoblastic leukemia, so the T cells may come from the graft donor. DNA for the CDR3: TGCGCCAGCAGCCCCCGGGAGGCTAGCAGGGACAATGAGCAGTTCTTC. It specifies CASSPREASRDNEQFF.